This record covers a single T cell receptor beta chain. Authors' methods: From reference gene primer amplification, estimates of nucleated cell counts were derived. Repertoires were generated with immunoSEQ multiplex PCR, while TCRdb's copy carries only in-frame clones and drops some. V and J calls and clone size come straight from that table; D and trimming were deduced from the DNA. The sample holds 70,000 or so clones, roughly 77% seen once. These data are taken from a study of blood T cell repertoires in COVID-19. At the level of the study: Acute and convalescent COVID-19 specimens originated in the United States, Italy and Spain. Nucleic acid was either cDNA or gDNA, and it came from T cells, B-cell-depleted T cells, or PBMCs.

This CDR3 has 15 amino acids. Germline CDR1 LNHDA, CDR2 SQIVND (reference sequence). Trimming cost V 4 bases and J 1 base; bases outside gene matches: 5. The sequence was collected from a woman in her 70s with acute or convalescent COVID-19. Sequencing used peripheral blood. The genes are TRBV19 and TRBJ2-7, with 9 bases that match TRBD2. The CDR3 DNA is TGTGCCAGTAGTACACCTAGCGGGGTGTCCTACGAGCAGTACTTC. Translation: CASSTPSGVSYEQYF. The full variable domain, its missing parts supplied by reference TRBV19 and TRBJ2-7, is DGGITQSPKYLFRKEGQNVTLSCEQNLNHDAMYWYRQDPGQGLRLIYYSQIVNDFQKGDIAEGYSVSREKKESFPLTVTSAQKNPTAFYLCASSTPSGVSYEQYFGPGTRLTVT.